The T cell receptor beta chain described here comes from a study of blood T cell repertoires in COVID-19. Method: immunoSEQ multiplex PCR; TCRdb's copy keeps in-frame clones and lacks some. Counted here are roughly 280,000 clones, 85% to 90% occurring once; the ten biggest clones make up about 4%. This CDR3 has 18 residues. CDR1 ENHRY and CDR2 SYGVKD come from the germline V gene. Trimming cost V 0 bases and J 4 bases; bases outside gene matches: 12. The clonotype originates from a woman in her thirties with acute COVID-19. The V gene is TRBV10-3, the J gene TRBJ2-5; 9 positions match TRBD2. The sequencing input was PBMCs or T cells enriched from blood (not recorded which). DNA for the CDR3: TGTGCCATCAGTGAGTCCAGAGCGGGAGGCCCCATGACAGAGACCCAGTACTTC. Translated: CAISESRAGGPMTETQYF.